This T cell receptor beta chain was sequenced in a study of T-cell memory formation after mild COVID-19. The CDR3 covers 13 residues. Trimming took 2 bases from V and 4 from J, leaving 8 bases between them. Germline V CDR1 and CDR2: MNHEY, SVGAGI. Amplification by 5'RACE using constant-segment primers produced TCR alpha and TCR beta cDNA libraries that carried sample barcodes and UMIs. TCRdb independently ran MiXCR on the 5' RACE reads; one entry per CDR3 protein. The table records 300,000 to 350,000 distinct CDR3 sequences, roughly 19% of them present only once. The sample taken for sequencing was PBMCs or a T cell subset sorted from them (not recorded which). This clonotype was obtained from a man younger than 35 who had mild COVID-19 (a few samples of this study predate the infection). Cell type and time point are not known. This chain connects TRBV6-5 to TRBJ1-2; weak D call: TRBD1 (5 bases). The CDR3 reads CASSYDSAYGYTF. For the CDR3, the DNA is TGTGCCAGCAGTTACGACAGTGCCTATGGCTACACCTTC.